The 19 T cell receptor beta chains below all came from one sample that was sequenced in a study of blood T cell repertoires in COVID-19. TCRdb's table, derived via immunoSEQ multiplex PCR, lists solely in-frame clones and lacks some. The sample records about 330,000 clones, approximately 84% being singletons. Material for sequencing was PBMCs or T cells enriched from blood (not recorded which). The receptors come from a woman in her late teens or twenties who had recovered from COVID-19.

This chain links TRBV5-4 with TRBJ2-1, with 10 nucleotides matching TRBD1. Germline V gene lookup returns CDR1 SGHNT and CDR2 YYREEE (reference sequence). Losses at the gene ends were 2 bases for V and 6 bases for J; bases not matched to a gene: 5. The CDR3 spans 15 residues. The CDR3 DNA reads TGTGCCAGCAGCTTTACCGGGACAGGGGCCAATGAGCAGTTCTTC. It specifies CASSFTGTGANEQFF. The whole variable domain, remainder taken from reference TRBV5-4 and TRBJ2-1, is ETGVTQSPTHLIKTRGQQVTLRCSSQSGHNTVSWYQQALGQGPQFIFQYYREEENGRGNFPPRFSGLQFPNYSSELNVNALELDDSALYLCASSFTGTGANEQFFGPGTRLTVL.

This chain connects TRBV4-1 to TRBJ1-5, with 8 bases matching TRBD1. Germline values: CDR1 MGHRA, CDR2 YSYEKL. The CDR3 spans 15 residues. V was clipped by 4 bases and J by 2 bases; unmatched bases: 4. The CDR3 loop reads CASSRGQGGNQPQHF. The DNA of the CDR3 is TGCGCCAGCAGCCGAGGACAGGGCGGCAATCAGCCCCAGCATTTT.

The chain joins TRBV11-1 to TRBJ1-1; D perhaps matches TRBD1 (6 bases). Germline V CDR1 and CDR2: SGHAT, FQDESV (reference sequence). The CDR3 consists of 15 residues. V was trimmed by 4 bases and J by 2 bases, leaving 14 bases between them. The CDR3 reads CASSSRRTANTEAFF. CDR3 DNA: TGTGCCAGCAGCTCTCGACGGACAGCTAACACTGAAGCTTTCTTT.

The chain employs TRBV6-2 or TRBV6-3 and TRBJ2-3, with TRBD1 matching over 8 bases. The CDR3 length is 17 residues. The J segment lost 6 bases and the V segment lost 0 bases, leaving 11 bases of the junction unmatched. Germline V gene sequence: CDR1 MNHEY, CDR2 SVGEGT. CDR3 region: CASSYSNLRRTGDTQYF. The CDR3 region has the DNA TGTGCCAGCAGTTACTCGAATTTGCGCAGGACAGGGGATACGCAGTATTTT.

The chain has TRBV3-1 (or the pseudogene TRBV3-2) and TRBJ2-7, with TRBD2 matching over 11 bases. CDR3 length: 15 amino acids. The trim removed 4 bases at V and 3 bases at J, leaving 5 bases unmatched. From germline, CDR1 is LGHDT and CDR2 YNNKEL (reference sequence). In DNA, the CDR3 is TGTGCCAGCAGCCTGGGACTAGCGGAAATCTACGAGCAGTACTTC. As protein: CASSLGLAEIYEQYF.

The gene calls are TRBV28 and TRBJ1-2, with 9 positions matching TRBD1. The V and J ends lost 6 bases and 4 bases, in that order; junction bases with no gene match: 6. Germline lookup yields CDR1 MDHEN and CDR2 SYDVKM. CDR3 size: 14 residues. For the CDR3, the DNA is TGTGCCAGCAGGGGCCGGGACAGGGCCTATGGCTACACCTTC. This encodes CASRGRDRAYGYTF.

This clone was seen more than once but under ten times. The chain joins TRBV2 to TRBJ1-6, with a possible D match to TRBD1 (6 bases). The germline V gene encodes CDR1 SNHLY and CDR2 FYNNEI. The CDR3 totals 16 residues. Trimming cost V 5 bases and J 6 bases, with 17 bases left between them. The CDR3 region is CASSPTGLGSNSPLHF. The CDR3 bases are TGTGCCAGCAGTCCAACAGGGTTGGGATCTAATTCACCCCTCCACTTT.

The chain employs TRBV27 and TRBJ2-1; the D is unclear. Germline loops: CDR1 MNHEY, CDR2 SMNVEV (reference sequence). The CDR3 consists of 14 residues. V was shortened by 4 bases and J by 3 bases, with 10 bases between the two germline ends. CDR3 nucleotide sequence: TGTGCCAGCAGTTACCTGGAGAACTACAATGAGCAGTTCTTC. It specifies CASSYLENYNEQFF.

The genes are TRBV28 and TRBJ1-1; 7 bases map to TRBD1. The trim removed 7 bases at V and 4 bases at J, leaving 9 bases unmatched. This CDR3 contains 14 residues. Germline V gene data show CDR1 as MDHEN and CDR2 as SYDVKM. CDR3 region: CASTHANRGTEAFF. As DNA, the CDR3 is TGTGCCAGCACCCACGCAAACAGGGGCACTGAAGCTTTCTTT.

V and J are TRBV10-1 and TRBJ2-1; 9 bases map to TRBD2. Germline trimming cut 6 bases from V and 4 bases from J; bases unmatched to any gene: 7. Germline values: CDR1 WNHNN, CDR2 SYGVQD (reference sequence). This CDR3 is built from 15 residues. The DNA for the CDR3 is TGCGCCAGCAGCCCCACCCTAGCGGGGTACAATGAGCAGTTCTTC. This gives the protein CASSPTLAGYNEQFF.

CDR3 DNA: TGTGCCAGCAGCCCAAGGGGAAAAGGGCACACTGAAGCTTTCTTT. It translates to CASSPRGKGHTEAFF. This chain joins TRBV9 and TRBJ1-1; tentative D call: TRBD1 (5 bases). The CDR3 extends over 15 amino acids. With 4 bases removed from V and 3 bases from J, the gap between germline ends came to 16 bases. Germline loops: CDR1 SGDLS, CDR2 YYNGEE.

This clone was detected only a few times. The rearrangement joins TRBV3-1 (or the pseudogene TRBV3-2) to TRBJ1-2; 10 nucleotides align to TRBD1. Germline assignment: CDR1 LGHDT and CDR2 YNNKEL (reference sequence). V lost 1 base to trimming and J lost 0 bases; unmatched junction nucleotides: 2. The CDR3 runs 16 residues. The CDR3 sequence: CASSQGGTGANYGYTF. CDR3 coding DNA: TGTGCCAGCAGCCAAGGCGGGACAGGGGCTAACTATGGCTACACCTTC.

The gene calls are TRBV6-5 and TRBJ1-2, with unresolved D. Deletions cut 5 bases from V and 4 bases from J, with 14 bases between. This CDR3 spans 14 amino acids. The germline gives CDR1 MNHEY, CDR2 SVGAGI. For the CDR3, the DNA is TGTGCCAGCAGTATCGCTCACTCAGGCTATGGCTACACCTTC. It specifies CASSIAHSGYGYTF.

The V gene is TRBV7-9, the J gene TRBJ2-1; 8 bases match TRBD2. The CDR3 totals 15 residues. V shed 1 base and J 9 bases; nucleotides not matched to a gene: 8. Per the germline V gene, CDR1 is SEHNR and CDR2 is FQNEAQ (reference sequence). The CDR3 sequence: CASSLDSREASEQFF. The CDR3 bases are TGTGCCAGCAGCTTAGATTCGCGGGAGGCATCTGAGCAGTTCTTC. The variable domain in full, completed from reference TRBV7-9 and TRBJ2-1, reads DTGVSQNPRHKITKRGQNVTFRCDPISEHNRLYWYRQTLGQGPEFLTYFQNEAQLEKSRLLSDRFSAERPKGSFSTLEIQRTEQGDSAMYLCASSLDSREASEQFFGPGTRLTVL.

Remarks on this clone: Other DNA sequences in the same sample also yield this CDR3. This chain uses TRBV30 with TRBJ1-3; the D gene is possibly TRBD1 (5 bases). Germline assignment: CDR1 GTSNPN and CDR2 SVGIG (reference sequence). The CDR3 loop spans 12 amino acids. V was clipped by 4 bases and J by 1 base, with 5 bases between them. Here the CDR3 reads CAWTGSGNTIYF. The CDR3 DNA follows: TGTGCCTGGACAGGGTCTGGAAACACCATATATTTT.

This clone was detected only once. The chain has TRBV7-3 and TRBJ2-1; D not resolved. The CDR3 totals 14 residues. V lost 5 bases and J lost 3, with 11 bases in between. In germline, CDR1 is SGHTA, CDR2 FQGTGA. The CDR3 DNA reads as TGTGCCAGCAGCCCCGGCGGCAGCTACAATGAGCAGTTCTTC. Amino acid sequence: CASSPGGSYNEQFF.

The gene calls are TRBV19 and TRBJ1-2; the match to TRBD1 covers 8 bases. V lost 5 bases and J lost 9; bases outside the gene matches: 20. Germline V gene data show CDR1 as LNHDA and CDR2 as SQIVND (reference sequence). The CDR3 contains 17 residues. The DNA of the CDR3 is TGTGCCAGTAGTGTCTACCACAGGGGGGACGGGGAGAGCTGCTACACCTTC. This sequence encodes CASSVYHRGDGESCYTF.

In its sample, this clone was seen a few times. This CDR3 is CASSLGPRGQGNYNEQFF. CDR3 DNA: TGTGCCAGCAGCTTGGGTCCGAGGGGACAGGGTAACTACAATGAGCAGTTCTTC. V gene TRBV5-6 combines with J gene TRBJ2-1, with 9 bases lining up with TRBD1. CDR1 is SGHDT and CDR2 is YYEEEE in the germline V gene. V lost 0 bases, J lost 3 bases, and 10 bases stayed unmatched. There are 18 residues in the CDR3.

The gene calls are TRBV7-9 and TRBJ2-1; tentative D call: TRBD2 (5 bases). Germline CDR1 reads SEHNR; CDR2 reads FQNEAQ (reference sequence). V was pared by 1 base and J by 1 base, with 11 bases between. The CDR3 length is 16 residues. CDR3 sequence reads: CASSLGGRGSYNEQFF. Here the CDR3 DNA reads TGTGCCAGCAGCTTAGGTGGCCGGGGTTCCTACAATGAGCAGTTCTTC. The full variable domain, completed using reference TRBV7-9 and TRBJ2-1, is DTGVSQNPRHKITKRGQNVTFRCDPISEHNRLYWYRQTLGQGPEFLTYFQNEAQLEKSRLLSDRFSAERPKGSFSTLEIQRTEQGDSAMYLCASSLGGRGSYNEQFFGPGTRLTVL.